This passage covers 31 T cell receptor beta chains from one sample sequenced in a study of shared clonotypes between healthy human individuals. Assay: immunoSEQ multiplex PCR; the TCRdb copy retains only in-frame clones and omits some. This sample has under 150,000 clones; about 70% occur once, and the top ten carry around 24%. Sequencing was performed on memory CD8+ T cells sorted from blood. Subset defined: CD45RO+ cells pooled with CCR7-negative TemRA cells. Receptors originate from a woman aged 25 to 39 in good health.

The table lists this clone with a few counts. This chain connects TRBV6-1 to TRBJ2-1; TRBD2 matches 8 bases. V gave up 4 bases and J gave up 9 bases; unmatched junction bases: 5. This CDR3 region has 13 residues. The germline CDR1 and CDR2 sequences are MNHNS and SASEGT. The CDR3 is CASSATSEAEQFF. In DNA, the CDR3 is TGTGCCAGCAGTGCGACTAGCGAAGCTGAGCAGTTCTTC.

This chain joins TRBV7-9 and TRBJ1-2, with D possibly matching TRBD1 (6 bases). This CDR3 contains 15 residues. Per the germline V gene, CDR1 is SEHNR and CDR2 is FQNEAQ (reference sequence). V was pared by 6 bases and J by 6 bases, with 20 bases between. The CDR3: CASSPPTTGSHGYTF. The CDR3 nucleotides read TGTGCCAGCAGTCCTCCCACTACAGGGAGCCATGGCTACACCTTC.

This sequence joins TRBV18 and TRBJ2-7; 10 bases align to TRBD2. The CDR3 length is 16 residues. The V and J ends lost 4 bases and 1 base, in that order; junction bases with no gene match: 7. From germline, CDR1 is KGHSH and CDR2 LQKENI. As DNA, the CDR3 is TGTGCCAGCTCACTCATCATAGCGGGAGGTTCCTACGAGCAGTACTTC. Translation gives CASSLIIAGGSYEQYF.

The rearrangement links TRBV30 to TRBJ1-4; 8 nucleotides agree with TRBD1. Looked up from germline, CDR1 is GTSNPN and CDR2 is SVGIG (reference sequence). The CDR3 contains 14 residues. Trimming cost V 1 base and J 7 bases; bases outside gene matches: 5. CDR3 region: CAWSGTGGSEKLFF. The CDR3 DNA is TGTGCCTGGAGTGGCACAGGGGGGAGTGAAAAACTGTTTTTT. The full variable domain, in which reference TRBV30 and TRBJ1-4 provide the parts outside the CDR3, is SQTIHQWPATLVQPVGSPLSLECTVEGTSNPNLYWYRQAAGRGLQLLFYSVGIGQISSEVPQNLSASRPQDRQFILSSKKLLLSDSGFYLCAWSGTGGSEKLFFGSGTQLSVL.

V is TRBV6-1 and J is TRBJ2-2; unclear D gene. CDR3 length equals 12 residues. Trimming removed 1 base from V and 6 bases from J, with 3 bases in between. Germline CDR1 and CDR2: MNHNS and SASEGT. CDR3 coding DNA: TGTGCCAGCAGTGAAGGATCCGGGGAGCTGTTTTTT. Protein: CASSEGSGELFF.

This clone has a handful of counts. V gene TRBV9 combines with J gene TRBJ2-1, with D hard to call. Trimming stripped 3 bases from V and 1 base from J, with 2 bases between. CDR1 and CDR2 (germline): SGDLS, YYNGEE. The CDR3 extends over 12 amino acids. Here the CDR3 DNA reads TGTGCCAGCAGCGCTTCCTACAATGAGCAGTTCTTC. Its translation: CASSASYNEQFF.

For the CDR3, the DNA is TGTGCCAGCAGCCGTGACGACTCTGGGGCCAACGTCCTGACTTTC. Translated: CASSRDDSGANVLTF. This sequence joins TRBV5-4 and TRBJ2-6; no firm D call. Germline CDR1 reads SGHNT; CDR2 reads YYREEE (reference sequence). Trimming shortened V by 4 bases and J by 0 bases, and 8 bases separated the two germline ends. The CDR3 is 15 amino acids.

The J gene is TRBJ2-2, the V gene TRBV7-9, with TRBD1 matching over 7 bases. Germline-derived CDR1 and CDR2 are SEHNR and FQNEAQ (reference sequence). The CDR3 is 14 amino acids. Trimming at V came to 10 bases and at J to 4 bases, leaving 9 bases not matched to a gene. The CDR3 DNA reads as TGTGCCACACTAGACAGGGTTAGCACCGGGGAGCTGTTTTTT. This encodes CATLDRVSTGELFF.

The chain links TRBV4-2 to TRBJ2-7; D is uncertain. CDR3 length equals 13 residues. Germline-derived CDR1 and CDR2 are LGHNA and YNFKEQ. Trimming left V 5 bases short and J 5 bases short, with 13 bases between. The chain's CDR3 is CASSLALGHEQYF. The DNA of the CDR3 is TGTGCCAGCAGCTTGGCCCTTGGGCACGAGCAGTACTTC.

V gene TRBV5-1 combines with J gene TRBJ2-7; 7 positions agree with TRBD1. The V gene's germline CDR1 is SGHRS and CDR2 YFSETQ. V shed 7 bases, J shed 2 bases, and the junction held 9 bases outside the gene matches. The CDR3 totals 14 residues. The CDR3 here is CASGPDRVPYEQYF. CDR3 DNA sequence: TGCGCCAGCGGCCCCGACAGGGTCCCCTACGAGCAGTACTTC.

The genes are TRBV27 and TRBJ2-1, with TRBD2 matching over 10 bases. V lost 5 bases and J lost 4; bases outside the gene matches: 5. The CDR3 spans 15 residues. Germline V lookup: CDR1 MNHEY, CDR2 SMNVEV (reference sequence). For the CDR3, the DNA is TGTGCCAGCAGTCCCTCGACTAGCGGGTACAATGAGCAGTTCTTC. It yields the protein CASSPSTSGYNEQFF.

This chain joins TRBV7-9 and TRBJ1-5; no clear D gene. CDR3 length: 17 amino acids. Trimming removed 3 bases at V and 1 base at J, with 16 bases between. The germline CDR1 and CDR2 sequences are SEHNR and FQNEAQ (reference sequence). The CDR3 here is CASSFSSGGGSNQPQHF. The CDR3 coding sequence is TGTGCCAGCAGCTTCTCATCGGGTGGCGGGAGCAATCAGCCCCAGCATTTT.

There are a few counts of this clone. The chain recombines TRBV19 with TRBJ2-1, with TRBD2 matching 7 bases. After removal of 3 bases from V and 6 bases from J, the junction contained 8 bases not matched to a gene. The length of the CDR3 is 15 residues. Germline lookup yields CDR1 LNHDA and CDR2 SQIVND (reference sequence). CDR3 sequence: CASSIWLAASNEQFF. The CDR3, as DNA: TGTGCCAGTAGTATTTGGCTAGCGGCTAGCAATGAGCAGTTCTTC.

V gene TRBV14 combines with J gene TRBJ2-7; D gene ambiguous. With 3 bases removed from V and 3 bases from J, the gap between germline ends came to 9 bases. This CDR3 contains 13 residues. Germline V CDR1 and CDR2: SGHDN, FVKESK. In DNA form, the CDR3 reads TGTGCCAGCAGCCAGGTTAATCACTACGAGCAGTACTTC. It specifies CASSQVNHYEQYF.

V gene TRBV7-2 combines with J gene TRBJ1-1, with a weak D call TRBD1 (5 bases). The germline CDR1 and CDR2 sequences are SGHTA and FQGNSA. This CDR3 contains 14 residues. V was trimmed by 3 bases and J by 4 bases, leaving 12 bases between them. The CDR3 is CASSLGRVPTEAFF. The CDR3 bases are TGTGCCAGCAGCTTGGGGCGGGTCCCCACTGAAGCTTTCTTT.

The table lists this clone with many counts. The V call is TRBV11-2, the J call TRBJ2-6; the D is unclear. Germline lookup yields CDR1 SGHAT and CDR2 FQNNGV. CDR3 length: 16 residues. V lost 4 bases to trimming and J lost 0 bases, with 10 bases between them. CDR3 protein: CASSSSPLSGANVLTF. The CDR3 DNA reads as TGTGCCAGCAGCTCCTCGCCCCTCTCTGGGGCCAACGTCCTGACTTTC. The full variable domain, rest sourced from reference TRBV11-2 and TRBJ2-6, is EAGVAQSPRYKIIEKRQSVAFWCNPISGHATLYWYQQILGQGPKLLIQFQNNGVVDDSQLPKDRFSAERLKGVDSTLKIQPAKLEDSAVYLCASSSSPLSGANVLTFGAGSRLTVL.

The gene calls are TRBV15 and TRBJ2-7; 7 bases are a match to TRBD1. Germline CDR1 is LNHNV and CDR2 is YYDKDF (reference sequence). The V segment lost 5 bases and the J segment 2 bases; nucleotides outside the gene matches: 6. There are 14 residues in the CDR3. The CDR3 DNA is TGTGCCACCAGCTCCCGACAGGGCCCCTACGAGCAGTACTTC. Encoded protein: CATSSRQGPYEQYF.

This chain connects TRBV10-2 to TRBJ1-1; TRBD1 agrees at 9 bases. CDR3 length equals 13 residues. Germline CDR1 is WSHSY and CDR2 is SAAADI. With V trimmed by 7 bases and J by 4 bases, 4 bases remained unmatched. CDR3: CASKETGGTEAFF. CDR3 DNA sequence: TGCGCCAGCAAGGAGACAGGGGGCACTGAAGCTTTCTTT.

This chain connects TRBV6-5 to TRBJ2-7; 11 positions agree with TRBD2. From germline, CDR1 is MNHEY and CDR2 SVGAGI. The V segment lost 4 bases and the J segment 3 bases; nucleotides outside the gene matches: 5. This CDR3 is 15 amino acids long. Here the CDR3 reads CASSFRTSGLYEQYF. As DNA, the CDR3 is TGTGCCAGCAGTTTCCGGACTAGCGGGCTCTACGAGCAGTACTTC.

Here the CDR3 reads CASSLIPGGSGELFF. The DNA for the CDR3 is TGTGCCAGCAGTTTGATCCCAGGGGGCAGCGGGGAGCTGTTTTTT. This chain links TRBV28 with TRBJ2-2; 8 nucleotides agree with TRBD1. This CDR3 contains 15 residues. V shed 3 bases and J 7 bases; nucleotides not matched to a gene: 7. Germline CDR1 and CDR2: MDHEN and SYDVKM.

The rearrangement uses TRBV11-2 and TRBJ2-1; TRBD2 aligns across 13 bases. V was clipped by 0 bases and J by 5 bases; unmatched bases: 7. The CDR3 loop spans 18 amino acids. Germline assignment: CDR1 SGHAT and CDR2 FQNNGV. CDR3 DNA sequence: TGTGCCAGCAGCTTAGAAGGGGGACTAGCGGGGCATCACAATGAGCAGTTCTTC. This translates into CASSLEGGLAGHHNEQFF.

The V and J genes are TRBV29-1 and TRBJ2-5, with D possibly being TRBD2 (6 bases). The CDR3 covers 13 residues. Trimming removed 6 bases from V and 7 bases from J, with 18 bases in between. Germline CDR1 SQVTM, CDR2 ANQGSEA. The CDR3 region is CSVGTGDGGTQYF. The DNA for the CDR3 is TGCAGCGTGGGGACGGGGGATGGGGGGACCCAGTACTTC.

CDR3 in DNA: TGTGCCAGCACCCCGCGGGGGAGGTTGTACGAGCAGTACTTC. This encodes CASTPRGRLYEQYF. This chain joins TRBV27 and TRBJ2-5, with 7 bases aligning to TRBD2. The closer fit of TRBJ2-7 to the DNA end suggests the J call may be wrong. CDR3 size: 14 residues. The V gene's germline CDR1 is MNHEY and CDR2 SMNVEV (reference sequence).

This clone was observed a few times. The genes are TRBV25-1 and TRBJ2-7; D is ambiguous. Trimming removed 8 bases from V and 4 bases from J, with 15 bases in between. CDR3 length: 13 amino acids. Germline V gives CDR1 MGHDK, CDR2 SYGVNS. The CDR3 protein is CASSSRGGYEQYF. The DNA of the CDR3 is TGTGCCAGCTCGTCCCGAGGTGGGTACGAGCAGTACTTC.

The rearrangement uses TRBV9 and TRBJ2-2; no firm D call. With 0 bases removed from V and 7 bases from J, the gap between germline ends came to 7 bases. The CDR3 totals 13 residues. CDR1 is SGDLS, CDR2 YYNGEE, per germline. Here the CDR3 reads CASSVDNHGELFF. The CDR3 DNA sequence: TGTGCCAGCAGCGTAGATAACCACGGGGAGCTGTTTTTT.

The CDR3 region is CASSFDTASYEQYF. Written as DNA, the CDR3 is TGTGCCAGCAGCTTTGACACAGCCAGCTACGAGCAGTACTTC. V gene TRBV7-9 combines with J gene TRBJ2-7; D is uncertain. CDR3 size: 14 residues. CDR1 and CDR2 (germline): SEHNR, FQNEAQ (reference sequence). V was trimmed by 3 bases and J by 3 bases, leaving 12 bases between them. Full variable domain (missing parts from reference TRBV7-9 and TRBJ2-7): DTGVSQNPRHKITKRGQNVTFRCDPISEHNRLYWYRQTLGQGPEFLTYFQNEAQLEKSRLLSDRFSAERPKGSFSTLEIQRTEQGDSAMYLCASSFDTASYEQYFGPGTRLTVT.

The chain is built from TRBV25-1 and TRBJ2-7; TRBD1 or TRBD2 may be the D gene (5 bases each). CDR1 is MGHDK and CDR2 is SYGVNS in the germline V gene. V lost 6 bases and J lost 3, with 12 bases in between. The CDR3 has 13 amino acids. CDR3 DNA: TGTGCCAGCAGACCGGGACGGAACTACGAGCAGTACTTC. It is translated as CASRPGRNYEQYF.

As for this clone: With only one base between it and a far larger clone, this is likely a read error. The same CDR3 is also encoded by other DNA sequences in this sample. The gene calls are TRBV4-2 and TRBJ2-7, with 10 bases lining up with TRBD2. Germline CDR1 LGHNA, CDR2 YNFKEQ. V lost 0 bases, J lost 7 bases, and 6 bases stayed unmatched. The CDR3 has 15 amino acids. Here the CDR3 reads CASSQDHGTSDEQYF. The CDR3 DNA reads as TGTGCCAGCAGCCAAGATCATGGGACTAGCGATGAGCAGTACTTC.

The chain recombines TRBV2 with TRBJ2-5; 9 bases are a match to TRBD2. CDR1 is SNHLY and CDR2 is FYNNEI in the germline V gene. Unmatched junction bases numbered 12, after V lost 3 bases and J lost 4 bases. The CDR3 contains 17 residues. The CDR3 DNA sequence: TGTGCCAGCAGTGATGCCCTAGCGGGATCAGTTGGAGAGACCCAGTACTTC. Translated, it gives CASSDALAGSVGETQYF.

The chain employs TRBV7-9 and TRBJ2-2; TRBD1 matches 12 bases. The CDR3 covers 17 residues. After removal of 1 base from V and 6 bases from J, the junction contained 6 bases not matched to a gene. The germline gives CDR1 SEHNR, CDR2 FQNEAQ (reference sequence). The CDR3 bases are TGTGCCAGCAGCTTAGGACCGGGACAGGGGGCCGCCGGGGAGCTGTTTTTT. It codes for CASSLGPGQGAAGELFF.

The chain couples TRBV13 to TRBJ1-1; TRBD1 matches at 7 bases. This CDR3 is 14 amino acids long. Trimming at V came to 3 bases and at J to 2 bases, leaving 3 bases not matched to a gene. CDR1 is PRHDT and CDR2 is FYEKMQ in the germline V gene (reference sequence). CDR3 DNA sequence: TGTGCCAGCAGCTTGACAGGGTTCAACACTGAAGCTTTCTTT. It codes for CASSLTGFNTEAFF. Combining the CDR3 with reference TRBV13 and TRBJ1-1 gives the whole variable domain AAGVIQSPRHLIKEKRETATLKCYPIPRHDTVYWYQQGPGQDPQFLISFYEKMQSDKGSIPDRFSAQQFSDYHSELNMSSLELGDSALYFCASSLTGFNTEAFFGQGTRLTVV.